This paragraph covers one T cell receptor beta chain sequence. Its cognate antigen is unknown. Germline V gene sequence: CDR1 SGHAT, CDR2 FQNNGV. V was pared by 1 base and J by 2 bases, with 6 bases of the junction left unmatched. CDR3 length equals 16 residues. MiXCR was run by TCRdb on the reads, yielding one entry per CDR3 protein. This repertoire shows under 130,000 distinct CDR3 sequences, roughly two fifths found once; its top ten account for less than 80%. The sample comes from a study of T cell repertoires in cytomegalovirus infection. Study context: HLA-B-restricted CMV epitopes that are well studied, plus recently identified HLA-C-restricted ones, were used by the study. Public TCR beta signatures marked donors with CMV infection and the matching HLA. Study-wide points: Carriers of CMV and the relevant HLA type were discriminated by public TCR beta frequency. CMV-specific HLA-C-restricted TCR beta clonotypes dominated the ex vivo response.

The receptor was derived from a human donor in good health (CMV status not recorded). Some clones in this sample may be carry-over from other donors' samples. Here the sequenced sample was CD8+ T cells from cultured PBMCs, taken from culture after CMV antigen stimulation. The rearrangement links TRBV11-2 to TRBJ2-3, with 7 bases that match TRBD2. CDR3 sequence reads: CASSLGFGGSTDTQYF. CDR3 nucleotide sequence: TGTGCCAGCAGCTTAGGCTTCGGGGGGTCCACAGATACGCAGTATTTT. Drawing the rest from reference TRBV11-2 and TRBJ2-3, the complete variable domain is EAGVAQSPRYKIIEKRQSVAFWCNPISGHATLYWYQQILGQGPKLLIQFQNNGVVDDSQLPKDRFSAERLKGVDSTLKIQPAKLEDSAVYLCASSLGFGGSTDTQYFGPGTRLTVL.